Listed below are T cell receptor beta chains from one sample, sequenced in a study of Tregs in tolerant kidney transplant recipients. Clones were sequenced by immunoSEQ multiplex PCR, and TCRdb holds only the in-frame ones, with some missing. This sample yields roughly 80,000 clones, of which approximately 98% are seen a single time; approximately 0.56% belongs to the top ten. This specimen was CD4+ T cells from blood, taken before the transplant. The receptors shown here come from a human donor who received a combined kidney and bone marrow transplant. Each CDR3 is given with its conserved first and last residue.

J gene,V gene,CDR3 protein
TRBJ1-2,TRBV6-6,CASSQTENYGYTF
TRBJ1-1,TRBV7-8,CASSLPGQGRGNTEAFF
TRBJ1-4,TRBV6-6,CASRAYQGAANEKLFF
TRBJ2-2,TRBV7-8,CASSLNIAGNTGELFF
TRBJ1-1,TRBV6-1,CASSELQGSSSTEAFF
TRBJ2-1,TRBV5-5,CASSSRTGGNWDEQFF
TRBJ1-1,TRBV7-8,CASSSRTGETEAFF
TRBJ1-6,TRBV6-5,CASMGIGNRNSPLHF
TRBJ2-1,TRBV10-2,CASREDRREQFF
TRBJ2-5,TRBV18,CASSPTGRETQYF
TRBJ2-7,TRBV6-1,CASTQRSGHPKYF
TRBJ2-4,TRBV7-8,CASSLAGRENIQYF
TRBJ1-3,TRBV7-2,CASSFTLGGWGNTIYF
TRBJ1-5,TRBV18,CASSEQGYSNQPQHF
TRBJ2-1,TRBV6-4,CASSGLSGSDEQFF
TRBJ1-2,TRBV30,CAWSVGGYGYTF
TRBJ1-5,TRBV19,CASRSYRGHMGNQPQHF
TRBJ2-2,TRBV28,CASSSPGTGELFF
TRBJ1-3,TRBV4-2,CASSQGLRQYAGNTIYF
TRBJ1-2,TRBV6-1,CASTKPGNAGYTF
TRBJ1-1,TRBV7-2,CASSPSPINTEAFF
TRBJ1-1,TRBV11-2,CASSLVGQGTEAFF
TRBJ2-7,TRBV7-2,CASSPRQGAEQQYF
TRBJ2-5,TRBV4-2,CASSQVLAGGHTQETQYF
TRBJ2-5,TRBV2,CASRARLAGGPKVETQYF
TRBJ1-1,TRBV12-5,CASGADRRAFF
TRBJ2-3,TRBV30,CAWSVGSGNTDTQYF
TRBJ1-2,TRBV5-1,CASSPEASSYGYTF
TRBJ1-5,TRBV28,CASSLVALGGNQPQHF
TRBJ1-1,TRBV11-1,CASSLSYQGGDTEAFF
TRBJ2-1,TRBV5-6,CASSRRDSNEQFF
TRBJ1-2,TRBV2,CASNPLESGGHGYTF
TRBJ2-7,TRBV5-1,CASSFADRDYEQYF
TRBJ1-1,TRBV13,CASSLVSGTTDTEAFF
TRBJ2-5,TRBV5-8,CASLPGDYQETQYF
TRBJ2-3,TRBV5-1,CASSLVLAGSQNTQYF
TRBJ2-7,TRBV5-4,CASRLRLAGDYEQYF
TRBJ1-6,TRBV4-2,CASSQGPQRQGYNSPLHF
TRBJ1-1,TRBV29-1,CSVGDGRIGDEAFF
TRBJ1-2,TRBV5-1,CASSLAANYGYTF
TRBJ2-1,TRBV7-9,CASNLGTSSKEQFF
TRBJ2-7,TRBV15,CATARDRRAGYEQYF
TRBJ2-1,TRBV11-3,CASSQQGYNEQFF
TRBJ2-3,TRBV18,CASSHTSKGLAVFSTDTQYF
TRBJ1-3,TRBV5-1,CASSLTPGTETNTIYF
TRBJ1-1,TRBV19,CASRGSRTRTEAFF